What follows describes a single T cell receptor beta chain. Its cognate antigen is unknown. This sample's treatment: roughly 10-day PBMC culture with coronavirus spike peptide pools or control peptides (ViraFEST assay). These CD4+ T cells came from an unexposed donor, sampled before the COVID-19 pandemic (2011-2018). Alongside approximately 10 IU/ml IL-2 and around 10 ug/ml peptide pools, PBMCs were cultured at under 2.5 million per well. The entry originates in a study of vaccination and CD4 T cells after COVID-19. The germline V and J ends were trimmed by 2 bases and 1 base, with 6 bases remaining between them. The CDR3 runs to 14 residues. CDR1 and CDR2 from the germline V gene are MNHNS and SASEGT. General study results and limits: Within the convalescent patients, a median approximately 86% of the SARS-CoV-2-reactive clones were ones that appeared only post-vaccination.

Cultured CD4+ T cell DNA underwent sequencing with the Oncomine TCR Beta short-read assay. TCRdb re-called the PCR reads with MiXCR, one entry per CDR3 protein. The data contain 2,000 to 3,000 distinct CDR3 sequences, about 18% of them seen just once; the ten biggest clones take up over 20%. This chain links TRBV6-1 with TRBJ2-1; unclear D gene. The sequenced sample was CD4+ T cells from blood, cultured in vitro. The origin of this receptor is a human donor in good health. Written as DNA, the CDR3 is TGTGCCAGCAGTGAACTCCCATCCTACAATGAGCAGTTCTTC. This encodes CASSELPSYNEQFF.